This T cell receptor (beta chain) was identified during a study of blood T cell repertoires in COVID-19. The CDR3 has 15 amino acids. Germline loops: CDR1 KGHDR, CDR2 SFDVKD. The junction had 6 bases not matched to a gene; V was cut back by 4 bases and J by 8 bases. How the authors handled the data: Estimates of nucleated cell counts were drawn from the amplification of reference gene primers. Assay used: immunoSEQ multiplex PCR; TCRdb lists only in-frame clones, some missing. From that table come the V and J calls and clone size; the DNA was used to work out D and trimming. The data hold about 200,000 clones, with roughly 87% observed a single time.

This clonotype was obtained from a man aged 60 to 69 with active or convalescent COVID-19. V gene TRBV24-1 combines with J gene TRBJ1-3; 11 bases are a match to TRBD1. Material for sequencing was peripheral blood. This CDR3 reads CATSDPGQGADTIYF. For the CDR3, the DNA is TGTGCCACCAGTGACCCCGGACAGGGGGCGGACACCATATATTTT.